This entry lists 6 T cell receptor beta chains sequenced from one sample in a study of T-cell memory formation after mild COVID-19. Via MiXCR, TCRdb re-called the 5' RACE reads, giving one row per CDR3 protein. The table has more than 150,000 distinct CDR3 sequences, 15% to 20% seen once. What was sequenced was PBMCs or a T cell subset sorted from them (not recorded which). These receptors were obtained from a young man who had mild COVID-19 (a few samples of this study predate the infection). Cell type and time point are not known.

There are a few counts of this clonotype. This rearrangement joins TRBV6-5 to TRBJ2-7, with 8 bases that match TRBD1. The CDR3 is 15 residues long. V was clipped by 7 bases and J by 2 bases; unmatched bases: 10. Germline V gives CDR1 MNHEY, CDR2 SVGAGI. CDR3 in DNA: TGTGCCAGCATTCGGCACAGGGGGGCCGCCTACGAGCAGTACTTC. As protein: CASIRHRGAAYEQYF.

The chain carries TRBV5-1 and TRBJ2-3; weak D call: TRBD2 (6 bases). Trimming stripped 3 bases from V and 5 bases from J, with 10 bases between. Germline CDR1 SGHRS, CDR2 YFSETQ. This CDR3 has 13 residues. CDR3: CASSSGGGDTQYF. In DNA form, the CDR3 reads TGCGCCAGCAGCTCCGGGGGAGGAGATACGCAGTATTTT.

Only a few counts were recorded for this clonotype. This chain links TRBV5-1 with TRBJ2-7; perhaps TRBD1 as D (5 bases). This CDR3 has 15 amino acids. Trimming took off 2 bases at V and 4 bases at J, with 16 bases between the two ends. Germline CDR1 is SGHRS and CDR2 is YFSETQ. In DNA, the CDR3 is TGCGCCAGCAGCTTAGACAGCCGCGGAGAATACGAGCAGTACTTC. This sequence encodes CASSLDSRGEYEQYF. Variable domain in full (rest from reference TRBV5-1 and TRBJ2-7): KAGVTQTPRYLIKTRGQQVTLSCSPISGHRSVSWYQQTPGQGLQFLFEYFSETQRNKGNFPGRFSGRQFSNSRSEMNVSTLELGDSALYLCASSLDSRGEYEQYFGPGTRLTVT.

This clonotype has at least ten counts. This chain joins TRBV20-1 and TRBJ1-1; no definite D call. The CDR3 totals 11 residues. CDR1 and CDR2 from the germline V gene are DFQATT and SNEGSKA (reference sequence). V was trimmed by 6 bases and J by 6 bases, leaving 11 bases between them. Here the CDR3 DNA reads TGCAGTGCCACCCATCAGGCTGAAGCTTTCTTT. Encoded protein: CSATHQAEAFF.

V usage is TRBV12-3 or TRBV12-4 and J usage is TRBJ2-7; TRBD2 matches 8 bases. CDR3 length: 17 residues. With 3 bases clipped from V and 3 bases from J, the junction kept 13 bases outside the gene matches. This CDR3 reads CASSLDPPGGGNYEQYF. In nucleotides, the CDR3 is TGTGCCAGCAGTTTGGACCCGCCCGGCGGGGGGAACTACGAGCAGTACTTC.

This chain joins TRBV2 and TRBJ2-1; no reliable D call. Between the trimmed V and J ends, which lost 7 bases and 2 bases, there was a span of 9 bases. Germline V gene lookup returns CDR1 SNHLY and CDR2 FYNNEI. This CDR3 has 13 residues. CDR3 sequence (DNA): TGTGCCAGCAACGCAGGTCCCTACAATGAGCAGTTCTTC. Translation gives CASNAGPYNEQFF.